This T cell receptor beta chain was found in a study of T cell clonality in common variable immunodeficiency. This clone was recorded many times. Its specificity is not known. Read data end 3 residues before the CDR3 end; the end is taken from the germline J gene. Study-wide findings and caveats: CVID subjects had higher TCRbeta clonality than healthy controls, most marked in about a third.

Equal genomic DNA amounts from CVID and control samples were sequenced. The repertoire was sequenced with immunoSEQ multiplex PCR; TCRdb's copy has only in-frame clones and lacks some. The table lists tens of thousands of clones, no singletons, with approximately 0.8% in the top ten. Germline CDR1 SGHNT, CDR2 YYREEE (reference sequence). The CDR3 sequence is 15 residues long. J lost 3 bases, V lost 0 bases, and 2 bases had no gene match. The chain uses TRBV5-4 and TRBJ1-5; TRBD1 agrees at 8 bases. This clonotype originated in a person between 18 and 70 years old in good health. Specimen: peripheral blood mononuclear cells. The CDR3 sequence is CASSLAGQDNQPQHF. The covered CDR3 bases are TGTGCCAGCAGCTTGGCGGGACAGGACAATCAGCCC.